A selection of T cell receptor beta chains follows, all from one sample in a study of blood T cells in healthy people across ages. TCRdb recomputed calls from the 5' RACE reads with MiXCR, one row per CDR3 protein. The sample has 1.5 million or so distinct CDR3 sequences; 42% are singletons. The sequenced sample consisted of blood. Receptors were obtained from a woman aged 18-29 years in good health. Both conserved end residues are part of each CDR3. A D gene is named only where the DNA matches it firmly. Size is omitted from some rows. Given values are once, few, many or a class for expanded clones.

V gene: TRBV20-1
D gene: .
J gene: TRBJ2-1
clone size: .
CDR3 DNA: TGCAGTGCTATCGAATTAGCGAGAAACAATGAGCAGTTCTTC
CDR3 protein: CSAIELARNNEQFF

V gene: TRBV12-3/TRBV12-4
D gene: .
J gene: TRBJ1-5
clone size: few
CDR3 DNA: TGTGCCAGCAGTTTAGGACGCCAGGCGTATCAGCCCCAGCATTTT
CDR3 protein: CASSLGRQAYQPQHF

V gene: TRBV7-9
D gene: .
J gene: TRBJ1-2
clone size: .
CDR3 DNA: TGTGCCAGCAGCTCCCTGGGGGCTTTCAACTATGGCTACAACTTC
CDR3 protein: CASSSLGAFNYGYNF

V gene: TRBV7-2
D gene: .
J gene: TRBJ2-3
clone size: few
CDR3 DNA: TGTGCCAGCAGCTTAGATCGGTTCTCAGATACGCAGTATTTT
CDR3 protein: CASSLDRFSDTQYF

V gene: TRBV7-6
D gene: TRBD1
J gene: TRBJ2-6
clone size: .
CDR3 DNA: TGTGCCAGCAGCTTAGACCCCATCCTTCGGACAGGGCCCAGCTCTGGGGCCAACGTCCTGACTTTC
CDR3 protein: CASSLDPILRTGPSSGANVLTF

V gene: TRBV21-1
D gene: .
J gene: TRBJ2-3
clone size: .
CDR3 DNA: TGTGCCAGGGGCCCAGGGACAGGGGACTCTAGCACAGATACGCAGTATTTT
CDR3 protein: CARGPGTGDSSTDTQYF

V gene: TRBV6-5
D gene: TRBD2
J gene: TRBJ2-1
clone size: .
CDR3 DNA: TGTGCCAGCAGTTACCGTGGACGGGGGGCCTACAATGAGCAGTTCTTC
CDR3 protein: CASSYRGRGAYNEQFF

V gene: TRBV29-1
D gene: .
J gene: TRBJ1-2
clone size: few
CDR3 DNA: TGCAGCGTTGTTTCCGCGGTAAACTATGGCTACACCTTC
CDR3 protein: CSVVSAVNYGYTF

V gene: TRBV4-1
D gene: .
J gene: TRBJ2-7
clone size: few
CDR3 DNA: TGCGCCAGCAGCCAAGTCGAGGGCTTAAGCTCCTACGAGCAGTACTTC
CDR3 protein: CASSQVEGLSSYEQYF

V gene: TRBV3-1
D gene: .
J gene: TRBJ2-7
clone size: .
CDR3 DNA: TGTGTCAGCAGCCAAGGGGCAGGCGAGCAGTACTTC
CDR3 protein: CVSSQGAGEQYF

V gene: TRBV6-1
D gene: .
J gene: TRBJ2-5
clone size: .
CDR3 DNA: TGTGCCAGCAGGGACGGGACTTCGCAAGAGACCCAGTACTTC
CDR3 protein: CASRDGTSQETQYF

V gene: TRBV7-9
D gene: TRBD1
J gene: TRBJ2-1
clone size: .
CDR3 DNA: TGTGCCAGCAGCTCTTCGGACAGGCTCGATGAGCAGTTCTTC
CDR3 protein: CASSSSDRLDEQFF

V gene: TRBV7-3
D gene: .
J gene: TRBJ2-7
clone size: few
CDR3 DNA: TGTGCCAGCAGCTCAACTAGCTCGGACGAGCAGTACTTC
CDR3 protein: CASSSTSSDEQYF

V gene: TRBV6-5
D gene: .
J gene: TRBJ1-5
clone size: .
CDR3 DNA: TGTGCCAGCAGTCTGGGCCTTTATAGCAATCAGCCCCAGCATTTT
CDR3 protein: CASSLGLYSNQPQHF

V gene: TRBV12-3/TRBV12-4
D gene: .
J gene: TRBJ1-5
clone size: many
CDR3 DNA: TGTGCCAGCAGCGGACGTGACAATCAGCCCCAGCATTTT
CDR3 protein: CASSGRDNQPQHF

V gene: TRBV27
D gene: TRBD2
J gene: TRBJ2-3
clone size: few
CDR3 DNA: TGTGCCAGCACCTCTAGCGGGAAGGCAGATACGCAGTATTTT
CDR3 protein: CASTSSGKADTQYF

V gene: TRBV6-1
D gene: .
J gene: TRBJ2-3
clone size: .
CDR3 DNA: TGTGCCAGCAGTGAATGGGGCATCGGCACAGATACGCAGTATTTT
CDR3 protein: CASSEWGIGTDTQYF